Listed below are T cell receptor beta chains from one sample, sequenced in a study of identical twins. TCRdb redid the calling of the 5' RACE reads with MiXCR, one entry per CDR3 protein. This sample has 300,000 to 350,000 distinct CDR3 sequences; around an eighth occur once, and the top ten carry roughly 7.8%. The same data also went into a second study, on yellow fever vaccine responses in identical twins.

The sequencing sample was made of CD8+ T cells sorted from blood. These receptors were taken from a woman in her late teens or twenties in good health. CDR3s include the opening cysteine and the closing phenylalanine or tryptophan. Each record gives: J gene, V gene, D gene, clone size, CDR3 protein, CDR3 DNA. D genes are given only for firm matches. Size tells how often a clone was seen (once, few, many) or the class of an expanded clone, and some rows leave it out.

TRBJ2-2	TRBV10-3	NA	many	CAISGTGTRNTGELFF	TGTGCCATCAGTGGAACCGGGACAAGAAACACCGGGGAGCTGTTTTTT
TRBJ1-5	TRBV6-5	NA	NA	CASSYSGGGGAGNQPQHF	TGTGCCAGCAGTTACTCGGGGGGAGGGGGAGCTGGCAATCAGCCCCAGCATTTT
TRBJ2-2	TRBV6-4	NA	many	CASSGAIDTGELFF	TGTGCCAGCAGTGGGGCTATTGACACCGGGGAGCTGTTTTTT
TRBJ2-5	TRBV13	TRBD2	NA	CASSPRGGQKETQYF	TGTGCCAGCAGCCCACGGGGGGGGCAGAAAGAGACCCAGTACTTC
TRBJ2-7	TRBV6-5	TRBD2	NA	CASSYGAGGSYEQYF	TGTGCCAGCAGTTACGGGGCGGGAGGGTCCTACGAGCAGTACTTC
TRBJ2-5	TRBV7-3	NA	few	CASSLLPFGETQYF	TGTGCCAGCAGCTTACTCCCATTCGGAGAGACCCAGTACTTC
TRBJ2-1	TRBV4-1	NA	NA	CASSQEEAFGNEQFF	TGCGCCAGCAGCCAAGAAGAAGCGTTTGGCAATGAGCAGTTCTTC
TRBJ2-1	TRBV2	NA	few	CASSVWWDNEQFF	TGTGCCAGCAGTGTTTGGTGGGACAATGAGCAGTTCTTC
TRBJ2-5	TRBV11-2	NA	NA	CASSPRPPGTPETQYF	TGTGCCAGCAGCCCACGGCCCCCCGGGACTCCAGAGACCCAGTACTTC
TRBJ2-7	TRBV27	TRBD2	few	CASSPPGLAVYEQYF	TGTGCCAGCAGCCCCCCGGGACTAGCGGTCTACGAGCAGTACTTC
TRBJ1-6	TRBV4-1	TRBD1	NA	CASSQAQGNHSPLHF	TGCGCCAGCAGCCAAGCACAGGGGAACCATTCACCCCTCCACTTT
TRBJ2-7	TRBV2	TRBD1	many	CASSARTGRLGSYEQYF	TGTGCCAGCAGTGCCAGGACAGGGCGGCTGGGGTCCTACGAGCAGTACTTC
TRBJ1-2	TRBV9	NA	NA	CASSIRSSGPIDYGYTF	TGTGCCAGCAGCATCAGATCCTCGGGACCCATCGACTATGGCTACACCTTC
TRBJ2-3	TRBV4-2	NA	many	CASSPKGDTQYF	TGTGCCAGCAGTCCAAAGGGAGATACGCAGTATTTT
TRBJ1-1	TRBV29-1	NA	few	CSVPGGWRTEAFF	TGCAGCGTCCCGGGGGGTTGGCGCACTGAAGCTTTCTTT
TRBJ2-5	TRBV4-1	TRBD2	many	CASSPSGGAGVEETQYF	TGCGCCAGCAGCCCTTCGGGGGGGGCTGGGGTCGAAGAGACCCAGTACTTC
TRBJ2-7	TRBV5-1	TRBD2	many	CASSLGEVLSGSPGYEQYF	TGCGCCAGCAGCTTGGGGGAAGTCCTTAGCGGGAGCCCGGGCTACGAGCAGTACTTC
TRBJ2-6	TRBV5-1	NA	few	CASSSLWGTHLSGANVLTF	TGCGCCAGCAGCTCTTTGTGGGGGACGCACCTCTCTGGGGCCAACGTCCTGACTTTC
TRBJ2-7	TRBV20-1	TRBD2	few	CSARGLAGLSYEQYF	TGCAGTGCTAGGGGGCTAGCGGGACTCTCGTACGAGCAGTACTTC
TRBJ2-7	TRBV5-6	NA	few	CASSGVGSSYEQYF	TGTGCCAGCTCAGGAGTCGGCTCCTCCTACGAGCAGTACTTC
TRBJ2-3	TRBV12-3/TRBV12-4	NA	NA	CAILLGGGTSTDTQYF	TGTGCCATCCTTCTCGGGGGCGGAACTAGCACAGATACGCAGTATTTT
TRBJ2-7	TRBV25-1	TRBD2	NA	CASRPTGLAGFYEQYF	TGTGCCAGCAGACCTACCGGACTAGCGGGGTTCTACGAGCAGTACTTC
TRBJ1-6	TRBV28	NA	NA	CASSLRWRGSSYNSPLHF	TGTGCCAGCAGTTTGAGATGGCGGGGGTCCTCCTATAATTCACCCCTCCACTTT
TRBJ2-2	TRBV3-1	NA	NA	CASSQDKGYNTGELFF	TGTGCCAGCAGCCAAGATAAGGGGTATAATACCGGGGAGCTGTTTTTT
TRBJ1-5	TRBV7-8	TRBD1	many	CASSLEGRGHGNQPQHF	TGTGCCAGCAGCTTAGAGGGAAGGGGGCATGGCAATCAGCCCCAGCATTTT
TRBJ2-7	TRBV27	TRBD2	NA	CASSFIGGGNEQYF	TGTGCCAGCAGTTTTATCGGGGGAGGGAACGAGCAGTACTTC
TRBJ1-1	TRBV12-3/TRBV12-4	NA	NA	CASRTSGGTEAFF	TGTGCCAGCAGAACCTCCGGGGGTACTGAAGCTTTCTTT
TRBJ1-2	TRBV27	NA	NA	CASSFGGAGGYTF	TGTGCCAGCAGTTTTGGGGGGGCGGGAGGCTACACCTTC
TRBJ2-2	TRBV4-2	NA	NA	CASSQVTATNTGELFF	TGTGCCAGCAGCCAAGTGACAGCAACGAACACCGGGGAGCTGTTTTTT
TRBJ2-1	TRBV5-1	NA	many	CASSLAPQGTYSYNEQFF	TGCGCCAGCAGCTTGGCACCGCAGGGGACATACTCCTACAATGAGCAGTTCTTC
TRBJ2-5	TRBV4-1	TRBD2	NA	CASSQEGLAVQETQYF	TGCGCCAGCAGCCAGGAAGGACTAGCGGTCCAAGAGACCCAGTACTTC